This T cell receptor (beta chain) was identified in a study of blood T cell repertoires in COVID-19. The CDR3 runs 14 residues. Germline V lookup: CDR1 LNHDA, CDR2 SQIVND (reference sequence). With 9 bases clipped from V and 3 bases from J, the junction kept 8 bases outside the gene matches. Some clones are missing from TCRdb's copy, which holds only in-frame ones; the method was immunoSEQ multiplex PCR. This repertoire shows 200,000 to 250,000 clones, approximately 80% found once; its top ten account for roughly 13%. The chain couples TRBV19 to TRBJ2-3, with 8 bases identical to TRBD2. Specimen: peripheral blood. The clonotype comes from a human donor in a cohort sampled during active COVID-19. CDR3 protein: CASLPREGTDTQYF. The CDR3 DNA reads TGTGCCAGCCTACCCCGGGAGGGGACAGATACGCAGTATTTT.